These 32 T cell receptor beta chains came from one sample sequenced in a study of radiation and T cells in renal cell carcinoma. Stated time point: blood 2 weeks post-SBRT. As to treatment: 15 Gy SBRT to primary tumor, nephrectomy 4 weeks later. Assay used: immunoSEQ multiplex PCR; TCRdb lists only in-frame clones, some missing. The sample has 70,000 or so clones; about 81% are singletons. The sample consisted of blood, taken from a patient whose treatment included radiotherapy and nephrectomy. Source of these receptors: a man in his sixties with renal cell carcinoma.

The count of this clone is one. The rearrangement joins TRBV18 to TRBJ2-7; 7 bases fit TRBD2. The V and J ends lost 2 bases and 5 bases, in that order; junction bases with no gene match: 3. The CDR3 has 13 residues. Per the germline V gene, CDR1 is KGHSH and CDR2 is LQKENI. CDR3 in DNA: TGTGCCAGCTCACCAGGCGGGAGTAACGAGCAGTACTTC. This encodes CASSPGGSNEQYF.

The CDR3 sequence is CASSHDKSVWEKLFF. The CDR3 bases are TGTGCCAGCAGTCATGACAAATCTGTTTGGGAAAAACTGTTTTTT. V and J are TRBV28 and TRBJ1-4; no firm D call. Per germline, CDR1 MDHEN and CDR2 SYDVKM. The CDR3 has 15 amino acids. Trimming stripped 5 bases from V and 8 bases from J, with 18 bases between.

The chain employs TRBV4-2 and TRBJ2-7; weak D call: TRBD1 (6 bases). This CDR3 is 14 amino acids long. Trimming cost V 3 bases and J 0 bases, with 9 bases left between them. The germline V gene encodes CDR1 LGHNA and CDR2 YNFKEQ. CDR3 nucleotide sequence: TGTGCCAGCAGCCAGGTGGACAGCTCCTACGAGCAGTACTTC. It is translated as CASSQVDSSYEQYF.

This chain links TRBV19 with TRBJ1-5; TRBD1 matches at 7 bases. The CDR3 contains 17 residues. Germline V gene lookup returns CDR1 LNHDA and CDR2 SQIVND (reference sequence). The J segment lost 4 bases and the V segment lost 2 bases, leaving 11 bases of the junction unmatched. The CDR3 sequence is CASSISPTGAYNQPQHF. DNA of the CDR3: TGTGCCAGTAGTATATCCCCTACAGGGGCCTATAATCAGCCCCAGCATTTT. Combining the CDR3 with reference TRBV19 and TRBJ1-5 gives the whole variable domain DGGITQSPKYLFRKEGQNVTLSCEQNLNHDAMYWYRQDPGQGLRLIYYSQIVNDFQKGDIAEGYSVSREKKESFPLTVTSAQKNPTAFYLCASSISPTGAYNQPQHFGDGTRLSIL.

This chain's CDR3 is CASSETGGRLSGANVLTF. In DNA form, the CDR3 reads TGTGCCAGCAGTGAGACAGGGGGAAGACTCTCTGGGGCCAACGTCCTGACTTTC. The chain links TRBV2 to TRBJ2-6; 9 nucleotides match TRBD1. This CDR3 is 18 amino acids long. CDR1 and CDR2 (germline): SNHLY, FYNNEI. V gave up 3 bases and J gave up 0 bases; unmatched junction bases: 6.

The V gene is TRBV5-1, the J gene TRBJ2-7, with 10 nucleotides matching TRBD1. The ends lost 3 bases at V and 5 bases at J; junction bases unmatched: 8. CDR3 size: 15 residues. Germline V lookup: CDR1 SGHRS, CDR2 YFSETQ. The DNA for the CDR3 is TGCGCCAGCAGCTGGTCTCCGGGACAGGGGAACGAGCAGTACTTC. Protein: CASSWSPGQGNEQYF.

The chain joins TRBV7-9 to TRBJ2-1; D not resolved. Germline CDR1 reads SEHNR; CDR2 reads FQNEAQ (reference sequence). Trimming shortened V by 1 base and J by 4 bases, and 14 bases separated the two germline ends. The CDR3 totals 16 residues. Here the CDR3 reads CASSLGFWNEYNEQFF. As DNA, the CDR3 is TGTGCCAGCAGCTTAGGGTTTTGGAACGAATACAATGAGCAGTTCTTC.

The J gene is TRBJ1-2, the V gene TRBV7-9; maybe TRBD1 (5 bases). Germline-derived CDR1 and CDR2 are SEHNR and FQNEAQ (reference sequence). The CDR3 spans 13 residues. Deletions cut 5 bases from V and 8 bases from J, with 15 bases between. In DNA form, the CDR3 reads TGTGCCAGCAGCCTTGCGAGTGGGGGAGGCTACACCTTC. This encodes CASSLASGGGYTF.

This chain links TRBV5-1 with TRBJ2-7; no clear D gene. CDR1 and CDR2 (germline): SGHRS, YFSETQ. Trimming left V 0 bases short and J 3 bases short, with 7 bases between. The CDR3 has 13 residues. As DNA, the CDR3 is TGCGCCAGCAGCTTGGGGACGAACTACGAGCAGTACTTC. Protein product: CASSLGTNYEQYF.

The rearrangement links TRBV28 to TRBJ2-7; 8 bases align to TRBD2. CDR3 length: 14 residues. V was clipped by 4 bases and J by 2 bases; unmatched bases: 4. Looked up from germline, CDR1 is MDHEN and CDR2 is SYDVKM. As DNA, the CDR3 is TGTGCCAGCAGTTCCCAGCGGGAGACCTACGAGCAGTACTTC. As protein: CASSSQRETYEQYF.

The CDR3 DNA reads as TGTGCCAGCAGCTTTGCCACCGGGGAGCTGTTTTTT. It is translated as CASSFATGELFF. The chain employs TRBV7-9 and TRBJ2-2; no definite D call. This CDR3 has 12 residues. Trimming took 3 bases from V and 4 from J, leaving 3 bases between them. CDR1 is SEHNR and CDR2 is FQNEAQ in the germline V gene (reference sequence).

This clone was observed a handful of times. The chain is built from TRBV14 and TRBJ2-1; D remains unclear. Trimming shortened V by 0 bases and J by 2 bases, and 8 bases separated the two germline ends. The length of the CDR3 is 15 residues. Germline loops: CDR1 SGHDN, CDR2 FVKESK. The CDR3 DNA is TGTGCCAGCAGCCAAGAGAGGTTAGCCTACAATGAGCAGTTCTTC. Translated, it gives CASSQERLAYNEQFF.

This CDR3 is CSTKTQNTEAFF. The CDR3 DNA reads TGCAGCACCAAGACCCAGAACACTGAAGCTTTCTTT. The V and J genes are TRBV29-1 and TRBJ1-1; no firm D call. CDR3 length: 12 residues. Germline V CDR1 and CDR2: SQVTM, ANQGSEA. The V and J ends lost 8 bases and 1 base respectively, with 11 bases between them. The whole variable domain, remainder taken from reference TRBV29-1 and TRBJ1-1, is SAVISQKPSRDICQRGTSLTIQCQVDSQVTMMFWYRQQPGQSLTLIATANQGSEATYESGFVIDKFPISRPNLTFSTLTVSNMSPEDSSIYLCSTKTQNTEAFFGQGTRLTVV.

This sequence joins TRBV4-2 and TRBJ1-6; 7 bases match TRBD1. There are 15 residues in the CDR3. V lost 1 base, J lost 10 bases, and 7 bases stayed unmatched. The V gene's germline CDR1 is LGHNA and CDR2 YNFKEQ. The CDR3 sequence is CASSQGTGLASPLHF. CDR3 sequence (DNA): TGTGCCAGCAGCCAAGGGACAGGTCTGGCCTCACCCCTCCACTTT.

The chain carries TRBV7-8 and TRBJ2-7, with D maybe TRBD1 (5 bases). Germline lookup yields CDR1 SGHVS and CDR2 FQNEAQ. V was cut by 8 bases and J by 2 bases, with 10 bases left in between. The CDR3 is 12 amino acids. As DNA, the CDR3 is TGTGCCAGCCGCAGGGTCCCCTACGAGCAGTACTTC. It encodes CASRRVPYEQYF.

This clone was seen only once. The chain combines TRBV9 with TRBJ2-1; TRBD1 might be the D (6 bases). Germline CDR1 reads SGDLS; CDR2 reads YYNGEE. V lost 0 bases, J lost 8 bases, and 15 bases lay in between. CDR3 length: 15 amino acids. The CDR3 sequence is CASSVGSGARDEQFF. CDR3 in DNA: TGTGCCAGCAGCGTAGGATCAGGGGCGAGGGATGAGCAGTTCTTC.

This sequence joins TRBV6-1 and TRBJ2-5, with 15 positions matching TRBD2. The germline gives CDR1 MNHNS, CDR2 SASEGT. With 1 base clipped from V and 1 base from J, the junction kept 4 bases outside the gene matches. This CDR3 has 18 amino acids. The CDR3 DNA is TGTGCCAGCAGTGAAGAGGGACTAGCGGGAGGACCCCAAGAGACCCAGTACTTC. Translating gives CASSEEGLAGGPQETQYF.

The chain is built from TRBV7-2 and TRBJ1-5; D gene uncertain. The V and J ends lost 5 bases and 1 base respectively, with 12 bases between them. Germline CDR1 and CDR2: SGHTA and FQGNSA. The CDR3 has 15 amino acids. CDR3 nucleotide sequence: TGTGCCAGCAGCGAGAGGATCTGGAGCAATCAGCCCCAGCATTTT. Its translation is CASSERIWSNQPQHF.

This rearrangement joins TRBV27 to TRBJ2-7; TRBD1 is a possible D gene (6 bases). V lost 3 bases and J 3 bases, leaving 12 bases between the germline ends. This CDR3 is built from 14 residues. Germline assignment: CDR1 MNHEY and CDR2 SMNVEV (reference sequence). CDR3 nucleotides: TGTGCCAGCAGTTTTTCAGGGGTGGGCTACGAGCAGTACTTC. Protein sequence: CASSFSGVGYEQYF.

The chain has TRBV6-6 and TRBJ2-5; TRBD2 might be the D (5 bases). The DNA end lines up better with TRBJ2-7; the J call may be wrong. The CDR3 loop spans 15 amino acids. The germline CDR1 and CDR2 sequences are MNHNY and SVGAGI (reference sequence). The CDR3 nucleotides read TGTGCCAGCAGTTGGCCCTCGGAGGTTCACTACGAGCAGTACTTC. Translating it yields CASSWPSEVHYEQYF.

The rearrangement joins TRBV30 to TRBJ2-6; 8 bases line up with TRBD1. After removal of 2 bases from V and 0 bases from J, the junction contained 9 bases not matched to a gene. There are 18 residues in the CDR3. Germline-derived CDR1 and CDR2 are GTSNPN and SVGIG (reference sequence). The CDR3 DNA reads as TGTGCCTGGAGTCTGGGGCAGGGGGCACACTCTGGGGCCAACGTCCTGACTTTC. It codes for CAWSLGQGAHSGANVLTF. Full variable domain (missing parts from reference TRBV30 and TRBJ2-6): SQTIHQWPATLVQPVGSPLSLECTVEGTSNPNLYWYRQAAGRGLQLLFYSVGIGQISSEVPQNLSASRPQDRQFILSSKKLLLSDSGFYLCAWSLGQGAHSGANVLTFGAGSRLTVL.

The CDR3 region has the DNA TGTGCCAGCAGCTTAGGAGCCCAACCCAATGAGCAGTTCTTC. Its translation is CASSLGAQPNEQFF. The chain has TRBV7-2 and TRBJ2-1; D gene ambiguous. This CDR3 has 14 amino acids. Germline V CDR1 and CDR2: SGHTA, FQGNSA. Deletions cut 1 base from V and 6 bases from J, with 10 bases between.

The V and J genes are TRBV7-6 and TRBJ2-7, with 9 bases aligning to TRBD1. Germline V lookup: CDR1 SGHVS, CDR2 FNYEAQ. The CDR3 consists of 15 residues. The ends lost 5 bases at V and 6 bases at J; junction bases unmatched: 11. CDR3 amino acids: CASSPNPGTGTEQYF. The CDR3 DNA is TGTGCCAGCAGCCCCAACCCCGGGACAGGGACCGAGCAGTACTTC.

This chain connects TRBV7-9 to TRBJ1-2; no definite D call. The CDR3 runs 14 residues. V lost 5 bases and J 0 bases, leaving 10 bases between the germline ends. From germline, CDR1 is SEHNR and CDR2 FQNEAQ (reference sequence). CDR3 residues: CASSPGSANYGYTF. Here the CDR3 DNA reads TGTGCCAGCAGCCCGGGGAGCGCTAACTATGGCTACACCTTC.

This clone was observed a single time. CDR3 sequence (DNA): TGCGCCAGCAGCTCTCTGGACAGGTCTATCAACGAGCAGTACTTC. Translated, it gives CASSSLDRSINEQYF. This chain joins TRBV5-1 and TRBJ2-7, with 7 bases matching TRBD1. Germline V gives CDR1 SGHRS, CDR2 YFSETQ. The CDR3 has 15 residues. J gave up 5 bases and V 3 bases, and 11 bases lay outside the gene matches.

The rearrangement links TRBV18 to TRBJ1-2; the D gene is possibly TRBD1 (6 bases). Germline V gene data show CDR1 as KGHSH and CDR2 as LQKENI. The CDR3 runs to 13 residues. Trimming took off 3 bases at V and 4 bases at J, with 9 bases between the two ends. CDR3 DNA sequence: TGTGCCAGCTCACCCGGGACAATCTATGGCTACACCTTC. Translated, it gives CASSPGTIYGYTF.

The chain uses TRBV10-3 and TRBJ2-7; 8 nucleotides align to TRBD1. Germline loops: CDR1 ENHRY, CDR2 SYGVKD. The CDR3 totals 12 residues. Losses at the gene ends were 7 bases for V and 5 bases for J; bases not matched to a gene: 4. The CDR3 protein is CAITETGDEQYF. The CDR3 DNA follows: TGTGCCATCACCGAGACAGGGGACGAGCAGTACTTC.

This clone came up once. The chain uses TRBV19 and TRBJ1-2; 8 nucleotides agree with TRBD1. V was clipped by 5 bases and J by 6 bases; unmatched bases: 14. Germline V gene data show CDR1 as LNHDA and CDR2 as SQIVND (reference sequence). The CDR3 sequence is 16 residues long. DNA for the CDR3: TGTGCCAGTAGTTTCGGACAGGGAACAGAGGTTAATGGCTACACCTTC. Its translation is CASSFGQGTEVNGYTF. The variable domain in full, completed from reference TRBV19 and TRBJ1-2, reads DGGITQSPKYLFRKEGQNVTLSCEQNLNHDAMYWYRQDPGQGLRLIYYSQIVNDFQKGDIAEGYSVSREKKESFPLTVTSAQKNPTAFYLCASSFGQGTEVNGYTFGSGTRLTVV.

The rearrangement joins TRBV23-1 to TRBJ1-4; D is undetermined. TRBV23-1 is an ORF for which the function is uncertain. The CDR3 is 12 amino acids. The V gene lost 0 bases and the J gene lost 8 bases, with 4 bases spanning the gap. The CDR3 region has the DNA TGCGCCAGCAGTCAATCGGGAGAAAAACTGTTTTTT. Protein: CASSQSGEKLFF.

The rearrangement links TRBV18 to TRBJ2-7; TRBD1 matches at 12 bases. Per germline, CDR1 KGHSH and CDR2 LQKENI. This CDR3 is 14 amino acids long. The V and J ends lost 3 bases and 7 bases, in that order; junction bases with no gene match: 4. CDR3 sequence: CASSPGTGGREQYF. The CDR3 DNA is TGTGCCAGCTCACCCGGGACAGGGGGCCGGGAGCAGTACTTC.

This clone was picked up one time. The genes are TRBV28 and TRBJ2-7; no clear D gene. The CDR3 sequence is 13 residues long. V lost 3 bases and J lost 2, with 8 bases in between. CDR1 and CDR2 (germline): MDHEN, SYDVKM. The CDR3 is CASSFKHPYEQYF. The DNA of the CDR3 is TGTGCCAGCAGTTTTAAGCACCCCTACGAGCAGTACTTC.

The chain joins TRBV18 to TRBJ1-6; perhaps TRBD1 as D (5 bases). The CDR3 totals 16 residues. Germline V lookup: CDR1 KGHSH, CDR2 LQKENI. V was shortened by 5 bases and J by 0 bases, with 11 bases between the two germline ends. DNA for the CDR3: TGTGCCAGCTCAAGGGACGCGAGCTCCTATAATTCACCCCTCCACTTT. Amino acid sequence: CASSRDASSYNSPLHF.